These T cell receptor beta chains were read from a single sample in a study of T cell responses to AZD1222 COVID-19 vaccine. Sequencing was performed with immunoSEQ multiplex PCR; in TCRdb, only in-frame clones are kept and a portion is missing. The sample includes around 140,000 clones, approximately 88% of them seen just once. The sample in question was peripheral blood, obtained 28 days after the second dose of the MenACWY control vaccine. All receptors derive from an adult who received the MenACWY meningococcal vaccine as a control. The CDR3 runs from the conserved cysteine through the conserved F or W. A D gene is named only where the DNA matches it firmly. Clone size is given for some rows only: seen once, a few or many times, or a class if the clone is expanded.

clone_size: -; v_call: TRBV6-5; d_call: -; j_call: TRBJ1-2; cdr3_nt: TGTGCCAGCACCTACGAAGGGGAGAGCTATGGCTACACCTTC; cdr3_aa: CASTYEGESYGYTF
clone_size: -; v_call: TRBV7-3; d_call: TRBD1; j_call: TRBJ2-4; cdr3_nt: TGTGCCAGCAGCATTTCGGGACAGGGACTAAACATTCAGTACTTC; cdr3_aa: CASSISGQGLNIQYF
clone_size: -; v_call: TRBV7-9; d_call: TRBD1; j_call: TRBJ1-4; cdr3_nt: TGTGCCAGCAGCCCGGACAGGGGGCAGGGACGGGGTAATGAAAAACTGTTTTTT; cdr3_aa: CASSPDRGQGRGNEKLFF
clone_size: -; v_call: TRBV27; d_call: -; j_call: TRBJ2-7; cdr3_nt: TGTGCCAGCAGTTTGGGATTGGCAGATCCTCTGGTCGGGAAAGAGCAGTACTTC; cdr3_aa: CASSLGLADPLVGKEQYF
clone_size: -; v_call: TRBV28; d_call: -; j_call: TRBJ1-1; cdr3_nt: TGTGCCAGCAGTTTCAGGACTGAAGCTTTCTTT; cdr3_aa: CASSFRTEAFF
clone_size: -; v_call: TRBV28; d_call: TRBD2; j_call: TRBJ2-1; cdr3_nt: TGTGCCAGCAGTTTATTTCTAGCGGGAGGTATTGAGCAGTTCTTC; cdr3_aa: CASSLFLAGGIEQFF
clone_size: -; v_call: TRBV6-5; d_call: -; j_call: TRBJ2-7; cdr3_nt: TGTGCCAGCAGTTACCCCCCGAGTACGTACTTC; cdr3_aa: CASSYPPSTYF
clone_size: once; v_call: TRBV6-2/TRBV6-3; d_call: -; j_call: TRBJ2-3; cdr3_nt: TGTGCCAGCAGCGGACAGACAGATACGCAGTATTTT; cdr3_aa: CASSGQTDTQYF
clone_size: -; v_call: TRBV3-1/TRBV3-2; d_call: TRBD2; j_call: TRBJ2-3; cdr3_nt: TGTGCCAGCAGTCTAGCGGGAGGAACCCCAGATACGCAGTATTTT; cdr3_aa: CASSLAGGTPDTQYF
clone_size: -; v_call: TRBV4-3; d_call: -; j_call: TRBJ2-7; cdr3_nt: TGCGCCAGCAGCCAAGACAGGTCCTACGAGCAGTACTTC; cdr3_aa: CASSQDRSYEQYF
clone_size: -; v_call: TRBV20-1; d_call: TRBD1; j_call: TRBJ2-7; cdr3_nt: TGCAGTGCTAGTCGGGACAGGGGGCACTACGAGCAGTACTTC; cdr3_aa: CSASRDRGHYEQYF
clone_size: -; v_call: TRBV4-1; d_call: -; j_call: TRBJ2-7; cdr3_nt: TGCGCCAGCAGCCCGTTCGGTGCGACTTTTGAGCAGTACTTC; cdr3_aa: CASSPFGATFEQYF
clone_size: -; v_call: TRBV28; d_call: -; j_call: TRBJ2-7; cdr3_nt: TGTGCCAGCAGTCCATCCGATAGGTCCTACGAGCAGTACTTC; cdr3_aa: CASSPSDRSYEQYF
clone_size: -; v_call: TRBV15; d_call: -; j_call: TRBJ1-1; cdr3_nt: TGTGCCACCAGCAGAGTCACTGGGACAATGGTGAACACTGAAGCTTTCTTT; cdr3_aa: CATSRVTGTMVNTEAFF
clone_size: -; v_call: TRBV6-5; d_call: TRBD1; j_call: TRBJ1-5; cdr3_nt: TGTGCCAGCAGATCCGGACAGGGGGATGGTCAGCCCCAGCATTTT; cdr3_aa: CASRSGQGDGQPQHF
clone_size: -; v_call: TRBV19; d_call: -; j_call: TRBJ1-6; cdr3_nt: TGTGCCAGTAGTATAGGACAGAGGAATTCACCCCTCCACTTT; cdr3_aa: CASSIGQRNSPLHF
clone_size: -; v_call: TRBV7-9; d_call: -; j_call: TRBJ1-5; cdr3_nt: TGTGCCAGCAGCTTATGGGACACCGAGCAGCCCCAGCATTTT; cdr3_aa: CASSLWDTEQPQHF
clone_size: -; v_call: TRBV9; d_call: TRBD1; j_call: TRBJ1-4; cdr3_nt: TGTGCCAGCAGCGTAGAAGGGGGCCTTAATGAAAAACTGTTTTTT; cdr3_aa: CASSVEGGLNEKLFF
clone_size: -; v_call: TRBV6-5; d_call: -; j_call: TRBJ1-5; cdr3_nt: TGTGCCAGCAGTTACCGAATGGGCGGAGGTTGGGAGCCCCAGCATTTT; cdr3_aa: CASSYRMGGGWEPQHF
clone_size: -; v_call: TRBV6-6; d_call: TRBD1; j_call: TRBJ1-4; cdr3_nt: TGTGCCAGCAATGGCCGGGACAGGGAGCTTAATGAAAAACTGTTTTTT; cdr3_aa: CASNGRDRELNEKLFF
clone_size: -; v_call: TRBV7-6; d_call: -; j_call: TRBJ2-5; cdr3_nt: TGTGCCAGCAGCTTATATGGAGGGGGGCGGCAGGTAGAGACCCAGTACTTC; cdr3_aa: CASSLYGGGRQVETQYF
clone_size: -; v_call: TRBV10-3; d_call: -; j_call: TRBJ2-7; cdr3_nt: TGTGCCATCAAGCTCAGGACGCGCTACGAGCAGTACTTC; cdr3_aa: CAIKLRTRYEQYF
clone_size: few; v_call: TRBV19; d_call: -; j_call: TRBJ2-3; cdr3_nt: TGTGCCAGTAGTATACAGGGAATAGATACGCAGTATTTT; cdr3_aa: CASSIQGIDTQYF
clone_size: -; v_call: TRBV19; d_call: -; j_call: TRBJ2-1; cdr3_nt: TGTGCCAGTAGGACTGGGAGCTCCTACAATGAGCAGTTCTTC; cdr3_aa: CASRTGSSYNEQFF
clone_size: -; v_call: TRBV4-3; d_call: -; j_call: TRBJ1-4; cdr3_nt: TGCGCCAGCAGCCACGGCTGGGGGCTTAGTAATGAAAAACTGTTTTTT; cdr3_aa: CASSHGWGLSNEKLFF
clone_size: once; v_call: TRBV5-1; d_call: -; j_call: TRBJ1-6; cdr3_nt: TGCGCCAGTACACGGTCAGTGGATTCACCCCTCCACTTT; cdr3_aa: CASTRSVDSPLHF
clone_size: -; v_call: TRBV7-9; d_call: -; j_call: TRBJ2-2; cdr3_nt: TGTGCCAGCAGCTTAGTTGGGGGCACCGGGGAGCTGTTTTTT; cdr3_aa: CASSLVGGTGELFF
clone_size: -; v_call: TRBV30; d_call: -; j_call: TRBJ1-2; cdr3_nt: TGTGCCTGGAGTGTAACGGACGGAACCTATGGCTACACCTTC; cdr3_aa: CAWSVTDGTYGYTF
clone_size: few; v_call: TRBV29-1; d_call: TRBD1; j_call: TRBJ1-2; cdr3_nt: TGCAGCGTTGCCCCGGGACAGGGGGTGGGCGGCTACACCTTC; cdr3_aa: CSVAPGQGVGGYTF
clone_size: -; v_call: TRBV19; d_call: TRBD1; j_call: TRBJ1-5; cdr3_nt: TGTGCCAGTAGTGCCTTCCGGGACAGGAATCAGCCCCAGCATTTT; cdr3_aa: CASSAFRDRNQPQHF
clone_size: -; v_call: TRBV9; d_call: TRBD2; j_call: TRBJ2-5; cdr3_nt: TGTGCCAGCAGCGTAGCTGGTAGCGGGAGGATCGAGACCCAGTACTTC; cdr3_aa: CASSVAGSGRIETQYF
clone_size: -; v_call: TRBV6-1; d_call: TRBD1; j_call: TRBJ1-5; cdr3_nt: TGTGCCAGCAGTGAACGACAGGGGGTAAACAATCAGCCCCAGCATTTT; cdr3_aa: CASSERQGVNNQPQHF
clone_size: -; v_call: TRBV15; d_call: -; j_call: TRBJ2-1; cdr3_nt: TGTGCCACCAGCAGAGATGGAGAGGGGGACAATGAGCAGTTCTTC; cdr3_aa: CATSRDGEGDNEQFF
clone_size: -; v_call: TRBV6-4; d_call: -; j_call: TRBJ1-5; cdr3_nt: TGTGCCGGCAGGAGACCTAAGGGCAATCAGCCCCAGCATTTT; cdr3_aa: CAGRRPKGNQPQHF
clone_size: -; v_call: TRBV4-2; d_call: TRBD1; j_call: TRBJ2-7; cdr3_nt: TGTGCCAGCAGCCGGGACAGGGGGCTCTACGAGCAGTACTTC; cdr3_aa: CASSRDRGLYEQYF
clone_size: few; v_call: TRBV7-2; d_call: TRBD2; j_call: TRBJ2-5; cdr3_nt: TGTGCCAGCAGTTTGCAGACTAGCAGACAAGAGACCCAGTACTTC; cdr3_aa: CASSLQTSRQETQYF
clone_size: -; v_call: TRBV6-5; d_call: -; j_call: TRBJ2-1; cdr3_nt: TGTGCCAGCAGTTACGAAGTAGATGGTGAGCAGTTCTTC; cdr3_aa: CASSYEVDGEQFF
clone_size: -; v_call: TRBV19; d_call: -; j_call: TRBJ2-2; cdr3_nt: TGTGCCAGTAGTCCCTGGACCGGGGAGCTGTTTTTT; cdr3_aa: CASSPWTGELFF
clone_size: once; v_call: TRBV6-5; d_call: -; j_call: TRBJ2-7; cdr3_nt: TGTGCCAGCAGTTACTCGGGGGAGCAGTACTTC; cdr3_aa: CASSYSGEQYF
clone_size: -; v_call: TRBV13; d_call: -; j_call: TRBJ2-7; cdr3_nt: TGTGCCAGCAGCTTCTACGACGAGCAGTACTTC; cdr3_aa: CASSFYDEQYF
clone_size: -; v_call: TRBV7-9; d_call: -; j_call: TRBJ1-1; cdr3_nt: TGTGCCAGCAGCCAGACCGGGACTGAAGCTTTCTTT; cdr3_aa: CASSQTGTEAFF
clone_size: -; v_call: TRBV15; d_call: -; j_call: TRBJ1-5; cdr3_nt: TGTGCCACCAGCACGAGGTGGTGGATGGCTTATCAGCCCCAGCATTTT; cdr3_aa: CATSTRWWMAYQPQHF
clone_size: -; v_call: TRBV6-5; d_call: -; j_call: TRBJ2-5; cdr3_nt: TGTGCCAGCAGTTACGGCAGGGTAGAGACCCAGTACTTC; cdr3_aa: CASSYGRVETQYF
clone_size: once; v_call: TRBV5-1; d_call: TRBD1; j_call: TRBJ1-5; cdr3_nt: TGCGCCAGCAGCTCGGGACAGCCGGGTCAGCCCCAGCATTTT; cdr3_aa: CASSSGQPGQPQHF
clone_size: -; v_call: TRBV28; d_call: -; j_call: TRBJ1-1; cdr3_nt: TGTGCCAGCAGAAACACCGGGGGTAAAAGAGCTTTCTTT; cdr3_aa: CASRNTGGKRAFF